This T cell receptor beta chain is drawn from a study of cytomegalovirus exposure and HLA in healthy donors. Researchers ran the PCR with 60 Vbeta and 13 Jbeta primers. TCRdb keeps only in-frame clones here, not all; method: immunoSEQ multiplex PCR. In total, the table holds about 140,000 clones. Of note for this clone: The target antigen is unknown.

Study results and limitations: Further analysis was carried out later, and it showed several of the most significant clusters appearing linked to common viral pathogens. Cytomegalovirus association was listed for around 170 TCR beta chains.

Trimming shortened V by 3 bases and J by 4 bases, and 10 bases separated the two germline ends. This CDR3 has 14 residues. Looked up from germline, CDR1 is SEHNR and CDR2 is FQNEAQ (reference sequence). The TCR sequence derives from a male donor in good health and CMV-seronegative. V usage is TRBV7-9 and J usage is TRBJ2-1; D not resolved. Sequenced sample: PBMCs. CDR3 sequence (DNA): TGTGCCAGCAGCTTGGTGCAGGCGTACAATGAGCAGTTCTTC. Protein product: CASSLVQAYNEQFF.